This T cell receptor (beta chain) originates from a study of molecular identifiers for immune sequencing clone quantification. Study at large: Across replicate runs, RNA obtained from around 20,000 or 100,000 naive CD8 cells was divided into five, with four undergoing sequencing. Whole-study results and caveats: Among effectors, clones above 20 RNA copies held over 98% of molecules; among naive cells, under 1%.

This clonotype appeared a few times. Its antigen is unidentified. The authors built bulk TCR libraries by previously described methods with listed TCR primers. TCRdb recomputed calls from the PCR reads with MiXCR, one row per CDR3 protein. In the table there are about 640,000 distinct CDR3 sequences, approximately 20% of which are singletons. Naive CD8 T cells, phenotype CD8+CD4-CCR7+CD45RA+, were sorted. CDR3 size: 15 residues. The junction had 7 bases not matched to a gene; V was cut back by 5 bases and J by 3 bases. Germline loops: CDR1 MNHNS, CDR2 SASEGT. The clonotype originates from a human donor in good health. Some libraries in this study had Jurkat cell RNA spiked in. The V gene is TRBV6-1, the J gene TRBJ2-7; 10 bases map to TRBD1. Input material: naive CD8+ T cells from blood, with Jurkat cell RNA spiked in. Subset noted: FACS-sorted CD8+CD4-CCR7+CD45RA+ naive T cells. This CDR3 is CASSSPGQGVYEQYF. The CDR3 nucleotides are TGTGCCAGCAGTTCGCCCGGACAGGGGGTCTACGAGCAGTACTTC.